The rows below give T cell receptor beta chains drawn from one sample of a study of blood T cell repertoires in COVID-19. Here immunoSEQ multiplex PCR was the method, and the copy in TCRdb shows in-frame clones only, minus some. This table holds about 280,000 clones, approximately 85% found once. Sequenced: peripheral blood. The source is a woman in her 70s with acute or convalescent COVID-19. CDR3s include the opening cysteine and the closing phenylalanine or tryptophan. A D gene is named only where the DNA matches it firmly. Expanded clones get a size class; other rows say once, few or many, or leave the size out.

d_call | clone_size | j_call | v_call | cdr3_aa | cdr3_nt
NA | NA | TRBJ2-7 | TRBV29-1 | CSVVYHSSYEQYF | TGCAGCGTTGTCTACCACTCCTCCTACGAGCAGTACTTC
NA | NA | TRBJ1-2 | TRBV15 | CATGQGNYGYTF | TGTGCCACCGGGCAGGGGAACTATGGCTACACCTTC
NA | NA | TRBJ1-1 | TRBV12-3/TRBV12-4 | CASSLRQALEAFF | TGTGCCAGCAGTTTACGACAGGCACTTGAAGCTTTCTTT
NA | NA | TRBJ1-6 | TRBV5-1 | CASSQGGTPASPLHF | TGCGCCAGCAGCCAGGGAGGGACCCCGGCTTCACCCCTCCACTTT
NA | NA | TRBJ2-7 | TRBV30 | CACTSNTPGYYEQYF | TGTGCCTGTACGTCTAATACCCCGGGGTACTACGAGCAGTACTTC
TRBD2 | once | TRBJ2-5 | TRBV7-9 | CASSLKEGGAETQYF | TGTGCCAGCAGCTTAAAAGAGGGAGGGGCGGAGACCCAGTACTTC
TRBD2 | once | TRBJ2-1 | TRBV11-2 | CASSLIRAGYNEQFF | TGTGCCAGCAGCTTAATAAGAGCGGGGTACAATGAGCAGTTCTTC
NA | NA | TRBJ1-1 | TRBV7-9 | CASSPTENTEAFF | TGTGCCAGCAGCCCAACTGAGAACACTGAAGCTTTCTTT
TRBD1 | NA | TRBJ2-2 | TRBV5-1 | CASSQKQGTNTGELFF | TGCGCCAGCAGCCAGAAACAGGGGACGAACACCGGGGAGCTGTTTTTT
NA | NA | TRBJ2-1 | TRBV13 | CASSLGLTQGYNEQFF | TGTGCCAGCAGCTTGGGCCTGACCCAGGGTTACAATGAGCAGTTCTTC
NA | NA | TRBJ1-2 | TRBV11-2 | CASSLVAVAEVNYGYTF | TGTGCCAGCAGCTTAGTAGCGGTGGCGGAGGTCAACTATGGCTACACCTTC
NA | NA | TRBJ1-2 | TRBV7-9 | CASSPGGTQSPYGYTF | TGTGCCAGCAGCCCGGGGGGGACGCAATCCCCCTATGGCTACACCTTC
TRBD1 | NA | TRBJ1-3 | TRBV14 | CASSQERGHWGSGNTIYF | TGTGCCAGCAGCCAAGAAAGGGGGCATTGGGGTTCCGGAAACACCATATATTTT
NA | NA | TRBJ1-4 | TRBV5-1 | CASSWGGDEKLFF | TGCGCCAGCAGCTGGGGCGGGGATGAAAAACTGTTTTTT
TRBD1 | few | TRBJ2-3 | TRBV5-6 | CASRLTGGEDTQYF | TGTGCCAGCAGGCTGACAGGGGGTGAAGATACGCAGTATTTT